Below, one T cell receptor beta chain is given with its context. Its antigen specificity is not known. No qualities accompany the bases; no much larger clone lies one base away. The cohort consisted of 650 to 700 healthy bone marrow donors. Cohort members were all nominally healthy when sampled, although unrecorded immune exposures were likely present. The donor was CMV seronegative and belonged to the group of over 300 seronegative cohort members. A peripheral blood sample was collected from each donor, and TCR beta sequencing was performed on peripheral blood mononuclear cells. The Qiagen DNeasy Blood Extraction Kit was used to extract genomic DNA from the blood cell samples. This record comes from a study of cytomegalovirus exposure and HLA in healthy donors (dated by TCRdb to 2016 to 2017). In the study overall: An earlier analysis of about 560 of the donors reported 276 Gb of sequence data and 117 million unique TCR beta sequences obtained from some 200 million T cells. An early release that covered approximately 600 HLA-typed donors contained approximately 300 gigabases of sequencing data and about 93 million unique TCR sequences. Among the roughly 390 genotyped donors, under 90% belonged to the genetic ancestry cluster associated with self-reported Caucasian donors. The study was designed to test whether signatures of past pathogen exposure could be identified by cataloging public T cell receptors. The T cell repertoires of roughly 660 subjects were profiled by immunosequencing and related to cytomegalovirus serostatus. Besides the first cohort of around 700 subjects, a separate validation cohort made up of 95 to 150 different subjects was used. To predict cytomegalovirus infection status, the study brought together high-throughput TCR immunosequencing, statistical association of individual TCRs with disease status, and machine learning. A later analysis re-examined previously published TCR beta repertoires from more than 650 donors and added high-resolution HLA genotyping to investigate patterns of TCR occurrence. Rather than drawing on any new phenotypic data, the later analysis identified candidate immune exposures from TCR beta sequences and the way those sequences occurred across donors. To decide whether each TCR beta V gene segment behaved as functional or pseudogenic, an earlier analysis of approximately 600 of the donors relied on high-throughput TCR beta sequencing. Alongside the repertoire data, information on donor age, sex, ethnicity and CMV serostatus was compiled. A later genetic analysis used genome-wide SNP genotypes for about three fifths of the 666 donors, treating that subset as a discovery cohort. Every repertoire in the discovery cohort had been generated on one and the same sequencing platform. HLA typing covered class I and class II loci at four-digit resolution. Typing coverage varied by locus: roughly 620-630 donors for A, B, C, DRB1 and DQB1; about 520 for DQA1; more than 600 for DPA1; around 450 for DPB1. Because of strong linkage in the cohort, 5 or 6 DR-DQ haplotypes were treated as single units for association and clustering. Among about 400 genotyped donors of the cohort, an average of about 240,000 unique TCR beta nucleotide sequences was sequenced per donor, of which about 19% were non-productive. Broad study findings and their caveats: In a later analysis, most CMV-associated TCR beta chains were found to appear HLA-restricted, with HLA associations seemingly driven largely by CMV exposure. Roughly uniform sequencing depth across donors was assumed in presence/absence analyses, although this assumption may not hold. Most TCR sequences were observed very rarely across donors, whereas some public TCRs were present in many individuals. At a false discovery rate of 0.05, a later analysis linked around 15,000 TCR beta sequences to specific HLA alleles. Because the 87-base-pair reads could not distinguish some IMGT-functional V segments, including TRBV6-2 and TRBV6-3, those segments were excluded. An earlier analysis of approximately 590 of the donors showed that most TCR beta V segments appeared in productive rearrangements either about 90% or about 30% of the time, which broadly matched IMGT annotations. Correlated functional status among segregating V segments might be attributable to linkage disequilibrium, but an unknown experimental factor could not be ruled out. CMV serostatus was the only immune exposure information available for the cohort. According to a later analysis, TCR association rates differed among HLA loci, with DRB1 alleles showing the most associated TCRs and HLA-C alleles showing the fewest. In vitro tests confirmed that three of the cytomegalovirus-associated TCR beta chains recognize cytomegalovirus antigens. An association between a missense DCLRE1C variant and V-gene and J-gene trimming of TCR beta chains was found in a later genetic analysis and replicated in an independent cohort. A cluster of highly shared sequence variants was judged likely to represent a technical artifact of the sequencing pipeline. About 17 rarely observed V segments, including chromosome 9 orphons, were excluded from the earlier analysis of about 500 of the donors because counts were too low. According to a later analysis, parvovirus B19, influenza, CMV and Epstein-Barr virus appeared linked to several top co-occurrence clusters. The classifier was reported to diagnose cytomegalovirus status with high specificity and sensitivity in both the original and validation cohorts. The study gave a list of roughly 150 TCR beta chains associated with cytomegalovirus. Because HLA typing was missing for some donors at each locus, association tests included only the typed subset. Only TCR beta chains were sequenced in this cohort, and the absence of alpha or paired-chain data limited detectable features. In a later genetic analysis, fewer N-insertions in productive TCRs were reported among donors in an Asian-associated ancestry cluster than the roughly 670-donor mean. The authors suggested that the approach could potentially be extended to other disease states and immunological phenotypes. A further reported finding was that TCR beta sequences accurately predicted the HLA-A and HLA-B alleles for most subjects in the first cohort. A later analysis found that HLA-associated TCR beta chains were more clonally expanded and had lower generation probabilities than equally common non-associated chains. When HLA alleles, especially DR and DQ, strongly co-occurred, TCR associations were difficult to assign to individual alleles.

The CDR1 and CDR2 encoded by the germline V gene are SNHLY and FYNNEI. The CDR3 measures 13 amino acids from cysteine to phenylalanine. The sequence is cut down to CDR3 DNA, 39 bases in frame from base 1. Here V drops 8 bases and J drops 7 bases, and the junction holds 9 bases not matched to any gene. Libraries were built with the immunoSEQ multiplex PCR assay. For the multiplex PCR, a mixture combining 60 forward primers for TCR Vbeta segments and 13 reverse primers for TCR Jbeta segments was used. The CDR3 region of rearranged TCR beta genes was amplified from genomic DNA by a multiplex PCR assay. The amplified TCR beta libraries were sequenced on the Illumina HiSeq System as 87-base-pair reads. Under the source paper's analysis protocol: A later analysis tallied around 80 million unique TCR beta chains across the 660 or so repertoires, and about 12 million of those chains were shared by two or more donors. Raw reads were error-corrected and collapsed into unique sequences by a nearest-neighbor algorithm in which closely related sequences were merged to remove PCR and sequencing errors. Alignment of CDR3 sequences to IMGT reference sequences was used to assign V, D and J gene segments. For a sequence to be retained, a match of at least six nucleotides was required to both a V gene segment and a J gene segment. A rearrangement counted as productive if the CDR3 had no stop codons and remained in frame with V and J, and every other rearrangement counted as non-productive. CDR3 was defined according to IMGT convention as the region running from the second conserved V-encoded cysteine to the conserved J-encoded phenylalanine. The earlier analysis of about 640 of the donors excluded any sequence lacking an unambiguous match to a single V gene segment. An earlier analysis of fewer than 750 of the donors classified V segments as functional when productive rearrangements were above 56.7% and as segregating when the standard deviation between donors was above 5%. A statistical classification framework was built to diagnose cytomegalovirus status from the catalog of TCR beta chain sequences. In a later analysis, V and J genes were assigned by comparing TCR nucleotide sequences against IMGT/GENE-DB human TR gene sequences. Using the TCRdist pipeline, a later analysis assigned CDR3 sequences along with most-parsimonious VDJ recombination scenarios. In a later analysis, every TCR beta chain was defined by the combination of its CDR3 amino acid sequence and its V-gene family, and reads without a unique V-gene family were dropped. As a way to deal with suspected cross-contamination and a sequencing artifact, a later analysis dropped nearly 600 nucleotide sequences that were highly shared and had low generation probability. For each public chain, a later analysis derived a clonal expansion index from normalized ranks of inferred template counts within each repertoire. A later analysis computed generation probabilities with a VDJ recombination model fitted to out-of-frame rearrangements, and checked the results against IGoR. A later analysis scored TCR-TCR, TCR-HLA and TCR-CMV co-occurrence with hypergeometric tests, applying a repertoire-size bias correction to TCR pairs. In a later analysis, false discovery rates were estimated by permuting HLA or CMV assignments 20 times. In a later analysis, co-occurring TCRs were grouped with DBSCAN, and TCRdist sequence similarity was added when clustering was performed within HLA-allele-positive subsets. For co-occurrence clustering, repertoires with fewer than 30,000 or more than 120,000 public chains were excluded, along with four to six repertoires with anomalous nucleotide sharing. The clones in this table, taken by TCRdb from immuneACCESS, are in-frame only. Not every clone is retained; where verified, under half of the shortfall comes from an unresolved V gene, and the cause of the rest is unknown. That table supplies the V and J calls and clone size; D and trimming were determined from the DNA. This sample holds around 150,000 clones; approximately 80% were observed only once. The biggest ten clones account for approximately 4.9% of the sample.

The sample comprised PBMCs. The chain uses TRBV2 and TRBJ1-2; 8 bases in the junction line up with TRBD1. The receptor's source is a woman in her forties or fifties in good health and CMV-seronegative. This receptor carries the CDR3 CASGMTGEAGYTF. The bases read TGTGCCAGCGGGATGACAGGGGAGGCTGGCTACACCTTC.